This TCR beta chain was documented in a study of CD8+ T cells in alopecia areata (dated by TCRdb to the late 2010s). Background for the entire study: Skin from C3H/HeJ donors with spontaneous alopecia (about 6-13 months old) was grafted onto female C3H/HeJ recipients aged roughly 6-11 weeks. Scalp tissue and sorted CD4+ and CD8+ peripheral blood T cells from patchy and totalis/universalis alopecia areata patients and from healthy controls were covered by human TCRbeta sequencing. Amplification of TCRbeta CDR3 regions was done by immunoSEQ multiplex PCR using 35 Vbeta forward primers and 13 Jbeta reverse primers. The study used high-throughput TCRbeta sequencing to examine T cell clonal expansion in alopecia areata, in both the C3H/HeJ mouse model and human patients. Scalp clonality was compared across normal scalp (n=4), patchy alopecia areata scalp (n=8), and alopecia totalis/universalis scalp (n=8). RNA came from the PAXgene miRNA kit for fixed scalp, the miRNeasy kit for PBMCs, and the RNeasy kit for mouse skin.

The germline V gene yields NNHDY for CDR1 and SYVADS for CDR2. The CDR3 goes from the cysteine to the phenylalanine over 14 residues. Of the CDR3's DNA, 33 bases were read; they are in frame from base 1. After removal of 5 bases from V and 9 bases from J, the junction retains 8 bases not matched to a gene. Libraries were prepared through the immunoSEQ multiplex PCR assay. RNA was extracted from all samples and reverse transcribed into cDNA as template for TCR sequencing. First-strand cDNA was synthesized using SuperScript III with a 2:1 mix of oligo-dT and random hexamers. A synthetic immune receptor repertoire was used to measure amplification bias, and any remaining bias was corrected computationally. Libraries were sequenced on Illumina HiSeq using 60 bp reads that covered the CDR3 and were read from J toward V. In the original analysis: Raw reads were preprocessed to remove errors, and CDR3 was defined by IMGT conventions from the conserved cysteine to phenylalanine. Clonality was calculated as 1 minus Shannon entropy normalized by log2 of the number of productive unique TCRs. Scalp TCRbeta sequences were cross-referenced with sorted blood CD4 and CD8 repertoires so that the CD4 or CD8 identity of scalp clones could be inferred. Not all clones reach the TCRdb copy of this immuneACCESS table, which keeps in-frame sequences only. Checked studies attribute under half of the gap to unresolved V genes and leave the rest unexplained. That table supplies the V and J calls and clone size; D and trimming were determined from the DNA. This sample includes more than 250,000 clones, and none of them was observed just once. The ten most abundant clones make up 1.2% of the sample.

Findings and caveats that apply to the study as a whole: Resident alphabeta T cells in normal human skin are also sequenced, complicating scalp TCR repertoire analysis, unlike mouse skin dominated by gammadelta T cells. TCR sequences shared between patients were less clear than in mice, possibly partly because of HLA diversity in the patient population. Compared with normal scalp, lesional scalp had higher clonality and more expanded CD8+ clones, particularly in alopecia totalis/universalis, a pattern that suggests antigenic drive.

Comment on this clone: Its cognate antigen has yet to be identified. Mouse gene names and germline sequences are the ones reported for this receptor. The sequenced fragment ends 3 residues before the CDR3 boundary, so the rest is inferred from the germline J gene.

Pooled mouse cutaneous lymph node cells were stained for CD4, CD8alpha, NKG2D, NKG2ACE and other markers and were then sorted on a BD Influx. The chain uses TRBV13-3 and TRBJ1-6; TRBD1 fits 7 bases in the junction. TRBJ1-6 is an ORF, with its function uncertain. This clonotype was obtained from a C3H/HeJ mouse with alopecia areata. With respect to MHC, this strain carries the haplotype H2-k. Specimen: CD4+ T cells sorted from a lymph node. Partial CDR3 DNA: TGTGCCAGCAGCCGGAGACAGGGTGGTTCGCCC. Its coded protein is CASSRRQGGSP. The whole CDR3 reads CASSRRQGGSPLYF.